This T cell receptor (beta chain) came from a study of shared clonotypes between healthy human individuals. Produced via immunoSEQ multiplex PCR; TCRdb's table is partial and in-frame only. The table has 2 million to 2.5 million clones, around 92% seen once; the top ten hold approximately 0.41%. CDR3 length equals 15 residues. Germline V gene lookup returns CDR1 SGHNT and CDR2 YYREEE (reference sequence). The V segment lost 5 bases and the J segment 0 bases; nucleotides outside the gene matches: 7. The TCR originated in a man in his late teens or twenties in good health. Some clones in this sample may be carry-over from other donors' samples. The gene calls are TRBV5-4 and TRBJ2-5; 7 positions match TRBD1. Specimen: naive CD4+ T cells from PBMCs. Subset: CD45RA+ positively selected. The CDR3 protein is CASRVGTANQETQYF. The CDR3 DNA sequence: TGTGCCAGCAGAGTGGGGACAGCAAACCAAGAGACCCAGTACTTC.